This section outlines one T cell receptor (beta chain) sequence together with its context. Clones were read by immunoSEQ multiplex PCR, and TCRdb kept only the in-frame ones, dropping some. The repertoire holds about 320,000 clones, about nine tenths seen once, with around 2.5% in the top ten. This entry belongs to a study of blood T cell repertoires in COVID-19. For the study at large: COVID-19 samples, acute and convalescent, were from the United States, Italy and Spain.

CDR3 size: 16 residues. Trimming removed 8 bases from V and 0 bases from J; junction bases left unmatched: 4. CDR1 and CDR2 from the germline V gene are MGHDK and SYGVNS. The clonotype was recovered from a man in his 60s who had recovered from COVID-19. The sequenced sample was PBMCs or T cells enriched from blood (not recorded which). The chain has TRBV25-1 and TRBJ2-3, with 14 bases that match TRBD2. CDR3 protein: CASVGTSGGSTDTQYF. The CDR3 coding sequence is TGTGCCAGCGTGGGGACTAGCGGGGGAAGCACAGATACGCAGTATTTT. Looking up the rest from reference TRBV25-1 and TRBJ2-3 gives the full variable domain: EADIYQTPRYLVIGTGKKITLECSQTMGHDKMYWYQQDPGMELHLIHYSYGVNSTEKGDLSSESTVSRIRTEHFPLTLESARPSHTSQYLCASVGTSGGSTDTQYFGPGTRLTVL.